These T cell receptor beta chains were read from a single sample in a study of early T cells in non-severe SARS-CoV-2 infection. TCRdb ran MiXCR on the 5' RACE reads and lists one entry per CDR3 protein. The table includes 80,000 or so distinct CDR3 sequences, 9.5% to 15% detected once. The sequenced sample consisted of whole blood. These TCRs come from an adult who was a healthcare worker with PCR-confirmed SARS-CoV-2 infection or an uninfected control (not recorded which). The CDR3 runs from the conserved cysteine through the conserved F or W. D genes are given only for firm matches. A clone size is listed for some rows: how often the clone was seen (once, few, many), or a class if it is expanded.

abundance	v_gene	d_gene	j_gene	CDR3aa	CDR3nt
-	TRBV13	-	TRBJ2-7	CASLDTGSGYEQYF	TGTGCCAGCTTAGACACGGGATCCGGGTACGAGCAGTACTTC
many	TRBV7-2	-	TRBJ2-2	CASSFQVTGELFF	TGTGCCAGCAGCTTCCAAGTCACCGGGGAGCTGTTTTTT
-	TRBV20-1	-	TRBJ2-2	CSARGHVLNTGELFF	TGCAGTGCTAGAGGTCACGTCCTCAACACCGGGGAGCTGTTTTTT
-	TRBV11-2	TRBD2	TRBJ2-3	CASSLGSSGSNPDTQYF	TGTGCCAGCAGCTTAGGCTCTAGCGGGAGTAACCCAGATACGCAGTATTTT
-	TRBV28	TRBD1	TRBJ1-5	CASLGQGGNQPQHF	TGTGCCAGCCTGGGACAGGGAGGGAATCAGCCCCAGCATTTT
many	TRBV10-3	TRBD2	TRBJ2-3	CAISEPRAGGTDTQYF	TGTGCCATCAGTGAGCCGAGAGCGGGGGGCACAGATACGCAGTATTTT
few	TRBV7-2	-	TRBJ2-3	CASSLEWDTDTQYF	TGTGCCAGCAGCTTAGAATGGGACACAGATACGCAGTATTTT
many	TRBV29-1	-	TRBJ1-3	CSVETTRQLSGNTIYF	TGCAGCGTTGAGACAACGAGACAGCTTTCTGGAAACACCATATATTTT
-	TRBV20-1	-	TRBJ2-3	CSASGQGTQYF	TGCAGTGCTAGTGGCCAGGGTACGCAGTATTTT
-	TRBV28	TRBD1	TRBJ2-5	CATRDRGLRETQYF	TGTGCCACCCGGGACAGGGGGCTTCGAGAGACCCAGTACTTC
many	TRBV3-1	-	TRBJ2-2	CASSLGGSGELFF	TGTGCCAGCAGCCTTGGAGGCAGCGGGGAGCTGTTTTTT
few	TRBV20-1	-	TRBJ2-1	CSASSGSDYNEQFF	TGCAGTGCTAGTTCGGGGTCGGACTACAATGAGCAGTTCTTC
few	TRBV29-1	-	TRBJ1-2	CSVESAGNYGYTF	TGCAGCGTTGAGTCGGCAGGGAACTATGGCTACACCTTC
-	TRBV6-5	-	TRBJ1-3	CASSPEPASGNTIYF	TGTGCCAGCAGTCCCGAGCCAGCCTCTGGAAACACCATATATTTT
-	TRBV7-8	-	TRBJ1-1	CASSLDGATTEAFF	TGTGCCAGCAGCTTAGATGGGGCGACCACTGAAGCTTTCTTT
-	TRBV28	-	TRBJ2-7	CASSLGQSTYEQYF	TGTGCCAGCAGTTTAGGACAGAGTACCTACGAGCAGTACTTC
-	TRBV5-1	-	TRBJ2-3	CASSFRTDTDTQYF	TGCGCCAGCAGCTTCCGAACAGACACAGATACGCAGTATTTT
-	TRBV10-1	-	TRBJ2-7	CASSGKERLTYEQYF	TGCGCCAGCAGTGGTAAGGAAAGACTAACCTACGAGCAGTACTTC
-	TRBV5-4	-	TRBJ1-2	CASSFGRNNYGYTF	TGTGCCAGCAGCTTTGGACGGAACAACTATGGCTACACCTTC
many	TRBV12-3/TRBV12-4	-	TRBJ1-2	CASSLVLGPILYGYTF	TGTGCCAGCAGTTTGGTATTGGGTCCGATACTCTATGGCTACACCTTC
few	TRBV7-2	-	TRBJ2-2	CASSLPYFTGELFF	TGTGCCAGCAGCCTACCTTATTTCACCGGGGAGCTGTTTTTT
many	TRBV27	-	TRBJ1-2	CASSPQDSLNYGYTF	TGTGCCAGCAGTCCACAAGACAGCCTTAACTATGGCTACACCTTC
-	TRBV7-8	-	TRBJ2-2	CASSLLPVRSGANTGELFF	TGTGCCAGCAGCTTACTCCCAGTTAGGTCTGGGGCGAACACCGGGGAGCTGTTTTTT
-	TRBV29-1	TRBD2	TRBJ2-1	CSVAQPAGLDEQFF	TGCAGCGTTGCGCAGCCAGCGGGACTGGATGAGCAGTTCTTC
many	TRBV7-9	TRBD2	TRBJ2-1	CASSLSLAGGPWSSYNEQFF	TGTGCCAGCAGCTTAAGTTTAGCGGGAGGGCCGTGGAGCTCCTACAATGAGCAGTTCTTC
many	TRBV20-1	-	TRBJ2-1	CSATGRADEQFF	TGCAGTGCTACGGGGCGGGCCGATGAGCAGTTCTTC
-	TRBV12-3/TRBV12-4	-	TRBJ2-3	CASSLAGYTDTQYF	TGTGCCAGCAGTTTGGCCGGATACACAGATACGCAGTATTTT
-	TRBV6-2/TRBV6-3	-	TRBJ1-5	CASSYSAGSSPQHF	TGTGCCAGCAGTTACTCAGCCGGGTCATCGCCCCAGCATTTT
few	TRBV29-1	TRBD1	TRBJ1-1	CSVEDFRQGENTEAFF	TGCAGCGTTGAAGACTTCCGACAGGGGGAGAACACTGAAGCTTTCTTT
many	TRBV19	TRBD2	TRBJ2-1	CASSPKAGGPTEQFF	TGTGCCAGTAGTCCCAAAGCGGGAGGTCCCACCGAGCAGTTCTTC
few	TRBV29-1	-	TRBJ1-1	CSFGRGSGTEAFF	TGCAGCTTCGGTAGGGGGAGCGGGACTGAAGCTTTCTTT
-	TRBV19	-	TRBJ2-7	CASSVLGSSYEQYF	TGTGCCAGTAGTGTACTAGGGAGCTCCTACGAGCAGTACTTC
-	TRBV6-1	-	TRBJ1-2	CASSKTVDYGYTF	TGTGCCAGCAGTAAAACAGTCGACTATGGCTACACCTTC
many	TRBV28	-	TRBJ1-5	CASSLGEGTGEPQHF	TGTGCCAGCAGTTTGGGAGAGGGCACCGGTGAGCCCCAGCATTTT
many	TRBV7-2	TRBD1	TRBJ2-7	CASSLRGHSSYEQYF	TGTGCCAGCAGCCTCAGGGGGCACAGCTCCTACGAGCAGTACTTC
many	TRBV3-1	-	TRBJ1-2	CASSHPGQNYGYTF	TGTGCCAGCAGCCATCCGGGACAAAACTATGGCTACACCTTC
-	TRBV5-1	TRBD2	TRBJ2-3	CASRPMARELVDTQYF	TGCGCCAGCAGACCCATGGCGCGGGAGTTGGTAGATACGCAGTATTTT
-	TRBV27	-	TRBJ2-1	CASSRGAVSSYNEQFF	TGTGCCAGCTCCAGGGGAGCTGTTAGCTCCTACAATGAGCAGTTCTTC
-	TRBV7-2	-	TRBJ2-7	CASSFRPSYEQYF	TGTGCCAGCAGCTTCAGGCCTTCCTACGAGCAGTACTTC
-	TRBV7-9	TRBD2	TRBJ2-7	CASSALAGGPHEQYF	TGTGCCAGCAGCGCCCTAGCGGGAGGGCCCCACGAGCAGTACTTC
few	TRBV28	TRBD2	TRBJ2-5	CASSRGTSGTLQTQYF	TGTGCCAGCAGCAGAGGGACTAGCGGGACGTTGCAGACCCAGTACTTC
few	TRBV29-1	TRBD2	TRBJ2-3	CSVGDRRAGGPNF	TGCAGCGTTGGGGATAGGAGGGCGGGAGGGCCGAATTTT
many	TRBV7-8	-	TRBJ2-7	CASSLALSGYEQYF	TGTGCCAGCAGCTTAGCCCTTTCGGGCTACGAGCAGTACTTC
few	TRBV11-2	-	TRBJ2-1	CASSLGSLGRYNEQFF	TGTGCCAGCAGCTTAGGGAGCCTAGGGAGGTACAATGAGCAGTTCTTC
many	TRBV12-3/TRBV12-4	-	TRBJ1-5	CASRWLSYQPQHF	TGTGCCAGCAGATGGTTGTCTTATCAGCCCCAGCATTTT
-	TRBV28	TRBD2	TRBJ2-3	CASSPPSGTVTDTQYF	TGTGCCAGCAGCCCCCCTAGCGGGACCGTCACAGATACGCAGTATTTT
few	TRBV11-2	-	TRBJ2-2	CASSVGRTPTGELFF	TGTGCCAGCAGCGTAGGGCGGACTCCCACCGGGGAGCTGTTTTTT
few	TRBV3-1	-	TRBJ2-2	CASSPVGLMGTGELFF	TGTGCCAGCAGTCCGGTTGGGTTGATGGGGACCGGGGAGCTGTTTTTT
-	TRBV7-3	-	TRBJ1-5	CATPAGGLRDQPQHF	TGTGCCACGCCTGCCGGGGGGCTTAGAGATCAGCCCCAGCATTTT
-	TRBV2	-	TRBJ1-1	CASTRSQINTEAFF	TGTGCCAGCACCCGGAGCCAGATTAACACTGAAGCTTTCTTT
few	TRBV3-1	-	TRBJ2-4	CASSQTGGIQYF	TGTGCCAGCAGCCAAACGGGCGGCATTCAGTACTTC